A single T cell receptor beta chain is shown here with its context. Its antigen remains unidentified. Cells were stimulated with CMV-infected fibroblast lysates at about 10 ug/mL. CD4+ T cells upregulating both CD40 ligand and CD69 were sorted as responding cells. This specimen comes from a study of persistence of HIV-infected CD4 T cells. The immunoSEQ assay was version 4, run in survey mode. Profiling relied on immunoSEQ multiplex PCR, and the TCRdb table lists in-frame clones only, not all of them. The data contain over 15,000 clones, around 60% of them seen just once; the ten biggest clones take up roughly 8%. Germline-derived CDR1 and CDR2 are SGHRS and YFSETQ. Trimming cost V 0 bases and J 3 bases; bases outside gene matches: 10. CDR3 size: 17 residues.

The V gene is TRBV5-1, the J gene TRBJ2-3; 7 bases match TRBD2. The sample in question was CD4+ T cells sorted from PBMCs after approximately 19-hour stimulation, obtained from a patient who received antiretroviral therapy. The clonotype comes from an adult woman with HIV who was CMV-seropositive. CDR3 loop: CASSLGWRGSNTDTQYF. CDR3 sequence (DNA): TGCGCCAGCAGCTTGGGATGGCGGGGGTCGAATACAGATACGCAGTATTTT.